The 23 T cell receptor beta chains below all came from one sample that was sequenced in a study of long-term antiretroviral therapy in people with HIV. Assay version v3.0 of immunoSEQ was used, and it was run at survey level. The method was immunoSEQ multiplex PCR; TCRdb's version includes in-frame clones alone and lacks a portion of them. The sample has some 11,000 clones; about 81% are singletons. Here the sequenced sample was unsorted PBMCs, taken 1.8 years after starting antiretroviral therapy. All receptors come from a man in his forties with HIV.

In this sample, this clone turned up a few times. The chain uses TRBV28 and TRBJ1-2; maybe TRBD1 (6 bases). There are 14 residues in the CDR3. Germline values: CDR1 MDHEN, CDR2 SYDVKM. The V and J ends lost 4 bases and 5 bases respectively, with 14 bases between them. In DNA form, the CDR3 reads TGTGCCAGCAGTTACCGGGACACCAGTTATGGCTACACCTTC. Residues: CASSYRDTSYGYTF.

This clone was observed a few times. The genes are TRBV27 and TRBJ1-2, with unresolved D. V lost 5 bases to trimming and J lost 4 bases, with 14 bases between them. Germline CDR1 reads MNHEY; CDR2 reads SMNVEV (reference sequence). This CDR3 has 14 amino acids. The CDR3 spells CASSQTREIYGYTF. The CDR3 DNA follows: TGTGCCAGCAGTCAGACACGCGAGATCTATGGCTACACCTTC.

This chain uses TRBV11-1 with TRBJ2-7, with 7 bases that match TRBD2. The J segment lost 0 bases and the V segment lost 1 base, leaving 6 bases of the junction unmatched. CDR3 length: 16 amino acids. Per germline, CDR1 SGHAT and CDR2 FQDESV (reference sequence). CDR3 sequence: CASSLELADSSYEQYF. CDR3 coding DNA: TGTGCCAGCAGCTTAGAGCTAGCGGATAGCTCCTACGAGCAGTACTTC.

The chain links TRBV6-5 to TRBJ1-2; 9 bases match TRBD1. Trimming took 6 bases from V and 3 from J; bases not matched to a gene: 8. There are 15 residues in the CDR3. Germline lookup yields CDR1 MNHEY and CDR2 SVGAGI. The CDR3 DNA is TGTGCCAGCAGGAACAGGGGGCTAATAGACTATGGCTACACCTTC. Translation: CASRNRGLIDYGYTF.

The chain employs TRBV29-1 and TRBJ2-7, with 11 bases that match TRBD2. The CDR3 totals 14 residues. The V gene end was trimmed by 5 bases and the J gene end by 5 bases; junction bases not matched to a gene: 8. Per the germline V gene, CDR1 is SQVTM and CDR2 is ANQGSEA. The DNA of the CDR3 is TGCAGCGTTAAAACTAGCGGGAGCCTCAACGAGCAGTACTTC. The encoded protein is CSVKTSGSLNEQYF.

This clone was seen a few times. The chain couples TRBV12-1 to TRBJ2-7. TRBV12-1 is reported as a pseudogene. There are 15 residues in the CDR3. DNA for the CDR3: TGTGCCAGCAGCTTAGAGGGGACCGCGTCCTACGAGCAGTACTTC. Translating gives CASSLEGTASYEQYF.

The rearrangement joins TRBV7-2 to TRBJ2-2; 9 bases agree with TRBD1. Per germline, CDR1 SGHTA and CDR2 FQGNSA. This CDR3 has 15 amino acids. The junction had 9 bases not matched to a gene; V was cut back by 6 bases and J by 7 bases. The CDR3 DNA is TGTGCCAGCAGGCTCACACAGGGGGCTTACGGGGAGCTGTTTTTT. Protein product: CASRLTQGAYGELFF. Drawing the rest from reference TRBV7-2 and TRBJ2-2, the complete variable domain is GAGVSQSPSNKVTEKGKDVELRCDPISGHTALYWYRQSLGQGLEFLIYFQGNSAPDKSGLPSDRFSAERTGGSVSTLTIQRTQQEDSAVYLCASRLTQGAYGELFFGEGSRLTVL.

Only a few counts were recorded for this clone. The chain recombines TRBV9 with TRBJ2-2; no firm D call. Germline loops: CDR1 SGDLS, CDR2 YYNGEE. Trimming stripped 3 bases from V and 6 bases from J, with 6 bases between. The CDR3 covers 12 residues. The CDR3 is CASSALSGELFF. CDR3 sequence (DNA): TGTGCCAGCAGCGCCCTATCCGGGGAGCTGTTTTTT. The full variable domain, completed using reference TRBV9 and TRBJ2-2, is DSGVTQTPKHLITATGQRVTLRCSPRSGDLSVYWYQQSLDQGLQFLIQYYNGEERAKGNILERFSAQQFPDLHSELNLSSLELGDSALYFCASSALSGELFFGEGSRLTVL.

The chain is built from TRBV30 and TRBJ2-1; 8 bases line up with TRBD2. This CDR3 is built from 16 residues. The V gene's germline CDR1 is GTSNPN and CDR2 SVGIG (reference sequence). The ends lost 4 bases at V and 1 base at J; junction bases unmatched: 9. In nucleotides, the CDR3 is TGTGCCTGGAATCCGGGGGGGGGAGGGTCCTACAATGAGCAGTTCTTC. Its translation: CAWNPGGGGSYNEQFF.

The V gene is TRBV4-1, the J gene TRBJ2-2; a weak D match, TRBD1 (6 bases). Germline lookup yields CDR1 MGHRA and CDR2 YSYEKL. V lost 0 bases and J 1 base, leaving 6 bases between the germline ends. There are 15 residues in the CDR3. CDR3 loop: CASSQEGGNTGELFF. The CDR3, as DNA: TGCGCCAGCAGCCAAGAAGGGGGGAACACCGGGGAGCTGTTTTTT.

In this sample, this clone turned up a few times. The rearrangement links TRBV11-2 to TRBJ2-2; D ambiguous. Trimming removed 1 base from V and 2 bases from J, with 5 bases in between. This CDR3 is 14 amino acids long. Per germline, CDR1 SGHAT and CDR2 FQNNGV. In DNA form, the CDR3 reads TGTGCCAGCAGCTTAGCCCCAAACACCGGGGAGCTGTTTTTT. Protein product: CASSLAPNTGELFF.

This clone is judged medium-sized. The gene calls are TRBV4-2 and TRBJ2-7; the D gene is possibly TRBD2 (6 bases). V lost 0 bases to trimming and J lost 0 bases, with 9 bases between them. Germline V lookup: CDR1 LGHNA, CDR2 YNFKEQ. This CDR3 contains 15 residues. CDR3 residues: CASSQEVAVSYEQYF. In DNA, the CDR3 is TGTGCCAGCAGCCAAGAGGTAGCGGTCTCCTACGAGCAGTACTTC.

The chain employs TRBV7-9 and TRBJ2-1; D unresolved. V lost 8 bases to trimming and J lost 7 bases, with 6 bases between them. In germline, CDR1 is SEHNR, CDR2 FQNEAQ (reference sequence). The CDR3 covers 10 residues. The CDR3 protein is CASRRNEQFF. For the CDR3, the DNA is TGTGCCAGCCGACGTAATGAGCAGTTCTTC.

The chain is built from TRBV27 and TRBJ2-7; TRBD1 agrees at 11 bases. After removal of 5 bases from V and 7 bases from J, the junction contained 10 bases not matched to a gene. This CDR3 comprises 15 residues. In germline, CDR1 is MNHEY, CDR2 SMNVEV (reference sequence). The CDR3 loop reads CASSVTGTGGREQYF. The CDR3 nucleotides read TGTGCCAGCAGTGTCACCGGGACAGGGGGTAGGGAGCAGTACTTC.

The rearrangement uses TRBV25-1 and TRBJ1-3; possible D gene TRBD1, 6 bases. The CDR3 is 12 residues long. CDR1 is MGHDK and CDR2 is SYGVNS in the germline V gene. Trimming took 3 bases from V and 8 from J, leaving 8 bases between them. CDR3: CASSEQGHTIYF. The CDR3 DNA follows: TGTGCCAGCAGTGAGCAGGGGCACACCATATATTTT.

This clone was seen a few times. The chain combines TRBV25-1 with TRBJ2-7, with unresolved D. The CDR3 sequence is 13 residues long. Germline CDR1 is MGHDK and CDR2 is SYGVNS. V was shortened by 5 bases and J by 7 bases, with 15 bases between the two germline ends. In DNA form, the CDR3 reads TGTGCCAGCAGTCTGGGTGGTCGGCAGGAGCAGTACTTC. This codes for CASSLGGRQEQYF.

This clone qualifies as medium-sized (0.01 to 0.1%). This chain connects TRBV27 to TRBJ2-3, with D possibly TRBD2 on 6 matching bases. CDR3 length equals 16 residues. V was cut by 4 bases and J by 3 bases, with 17 bases left in between. Germline V gene lookup returns CDR1 MNHEY and CDR2 SMNVEV (reference sequence). CDR3 coding DNA: TGTGCCAGCAGTTCCCTGAAGGGGACTCCGACAGATACGCAGTATTTT. Translated, it gives CASSSLKGTPTDTQYF.

The chain carries TRBV30 and TRBJ2-1; D may be TRBD1 or TRBD2 (5 bases each). CDR3 size: 17 residues. Germline V gene sequence: CDR1 GTSNPN, CDR2 SVGIG (reference sequence). Trimming removed 0 bases at V and 4 bases at J, with 19 bases between. The CDR3 reads CAWSVRRPGTLYNEQFF. The CDR3 DNA reads as TGTGCCTGGAGTGTACGAAGGCCCGGGACCTTATACAATGAGCAGTTCTTC.

This clone was found a few times. V gene TRBV19 combines with J gene TRBJ1-5; TRBD1 matches 8 bases. This CDR3 contains 16 residues. V shed 6 bases and J 5 bases; nucleotides not matched to a gene: 12. Germline V lookup: CDR1 LNHDA, CDR2 SQIVND (reference sequence). CDR3 sequence reads: CASRAGTGRRDQPQHF. CDR3 bases: TGTGCCAGTAGGGCCGGGACAGGCCGGCGCGATCAGCCCCAGCATTTT.

This clone was picked up a small number of times. The rearrangement joins TRBV19 to TRBJ1-1; D unclear. Germline V lookup: CDR1 LNHDA, CDR2 SQIVND (reference sequence). V lost 0 bases to trimming and J lost 1 base, with 9 bases between them. CDR3 length: 15 amino acids. In DNA, the CDR3 is TGTGCCAGTAGTATAGATTATACGGGGAACACTGAAGCTTTCTTT. Amino acid sequence: CASSIDYTGNTEAFF.

CDR3: CASSRGGANQPQHF. In DNA, the CDR3 is TGTGCCAGCAGCCGAGGAGGGGCCAATCAGCCCCAGCATTTT. The chain carries TRBV7-3 and TRBJ1-5; weak D call: TRBD1 (5 bases). The CDR3 extends over 14 amino acids. V was cut by 5 bases and J by 3 bases, with 11 bases left in between. Germline lookup yields CDR1 SGHTA and CDR2 FQGTGA.

The chain is built from TRBV6-4 and TRBJ1-1; unclear D gene. Germline CDR1 reads MRHNA; CDR2 reads SNTAGT. V was cut by 0 bases and J by 1 base, with 12 bases left in between. CDR3 length equals 16 residues. The CDR3 bases are TGTGCCAGCAGTGACTCCTGGCCCCCGGGGAACACTGAAGCTTTCTTT. Protein sequence: CASSDSWPPGNTEAFF.

In DNA form, the CDR3 reads TGTGCCAGCAGTCCATGGGGCAATCAGCCCCAGCATTTT. This encodes CASSPWGNQPQHF. The chain employs TRBV27 and TRBJ1-5, with no clear D. The CDR3 contains 13 residues. Germline V gene lookup returns CDR1 MNHEY and CDR2 SMNVEV (reference sequence). Trimming left V 5 bases short and J 2 bases short, with 7 bases between.